What follows is one TCR beta chain and its context. CDR3 length equals 16 residues. Through template switching, UMIs that included a 6-nucleotide sample barcode were added. For both chains, the TCRalpha and TCRbeta cDNA went through two nested PCRs of approximately 16 and 10 cycles. TCRdb processed the 5' RACE reads again and assigns one entry to each CDR3 protein, with no DNA. The record lists around 380,000 distinct CDR3 sequences, of which the ten most abundant hold about 2.3%. The entry originates in a study of monozygotic twins with inflammatory bowel disease. Blood samples of roughly 2.5 ml were drawn from every donor. Whole-blood total RNA was extracted without T cell sorting.

The rearrangement links TRBV21-1 to TRBJ2-5; TCRdb lists TRBD2, though no DNA is available to test this call. TRBV21-1 is tagged as a pseudogene. The sequenced sample consisted of blood. The TCR was taken from a human donor with ulcerative colitis or Crohn's disease, or a healthy co-twin of an affected twin (not recorded which). The CDR3 loop reads CASRHPGLLFEETQYF.